The following is a T cell receptor beta chain sequence with its context. In the source study's methods: Estimation of nucleated cell counts was performed using reference gene primer amplification. TCRdb's copy holds only in-frame clones and misses some; the assay was immunoSEQ multiplex PCR. V, J and clone size derive from that table, while D and trimming were established from the DNA sequence. This sample has some 150,000 clones, with approximately 85% found just once. This specimen comes from a study of blood T cell repertoires in COVID-19. Study in general: Both acute and convalescent COVID-19 samples were obtained from the United States, Italy and Spain. Sample material is recorded as cDNA or gDNA derived from T cells, B-cell-depleted T cells, or PBMCs.

The CDR3 covers 16 residues. CDR1 is SGHNT and CDR2 is YENEEA in the germline V gene. V gave up 5 bases and J gave up 6 bases; unmatched junction bases: 8. The TCR was taken from a man in his 60s with COVID-19, enrolled during active disease. This rearrangement joins TRBV11-3 to TRBJ1-6; TRBD1 aligns across 9 bases. The source material was peripheral blood. The CDR3 nucleotides are TGTGCCAGCAGCCCTCAGGGACAGGGACCTAATTCACCCCTCCACTTT. Protein: CASSPQGQGPNSPLHF.